This T cell receptor beta chain was documented in a study of T cell responses to AZD1222 COVID-19 vaccine. Notes on the study in general: White British donors predominated, females outnumbered males, and clonal diversity was possibly underestimated. The study sampled repertoires only after the peak T cell response.

The repertoire was sequenced with immunoSEQ multiplex PCR; TCRdb's copy has only in-frame clones and lacks some. Of fewer than 120,000 clones in the sample, 88% were seen once. The CDR3 has 19 residues. With 4 bases removed from V and 6 bases from J, the gap between germline ends came to 30 bases. The germline gives CDR1 SGHAT, CDR2 FQNNGV. Concerning this clone itself: Its specificity is unknown.

Source: peripheral blood, taken on day 0 of AZD1222 vaccination. This clonotype was obtained from an adult in good health. The V gene is TRBV11-2, the J gene TRBJ1-2; possible D gene TRBD1, 6 bases. The CDR3, as DNA: TGTGCCAGCAGCTACCCCTCTGCTTTGATTCAGGGGTACGCTGATGGCTACACCTTC. Translated: CASSYPSALIQGYADGYTF.